This entry lists 16 T cell receptor beta chains sequenced from one sample in a study of OX40 agonist ivuxolimab in advanced cancers. Libraries were prepared by immunoSEQ multiplex PCR; TCRdb keeps only in-frame clonotypes and omits some of them. The top ten hold 1.3% of the sample, which has tens of thousands of clones, around 90% seen once. Sequences were derived from CD4+ or CD8+ T cells sorted from blood, sampled in a trial of the OX40 agonist ivuxolimab. These receptors all stem from an adult with an advanced solid tumor such as melanoma, head and neck, liver or kidney cancer.

This clone has just one count. The chain uses TRBV18 and TRBJ1-1, with TRBD1 matching 8 bases. The CDR3 runs 14 residues. V lost 3 bases and J lost 5; bases outside the gene matches: 5. Germline V gene lookup returns CDR1 KGHSH and CDR2 LQKENI. In DNA, the CDR3 is TGTGCCAGCTCACCCCAGGGGGCGCGGACTGAAGCTTTCTTT. This encodes CASSPQGARTEAFF.

This clone was recorded a few times. In DNA form, the CDR3 reads TGTGCCAGCAGTCCAGCGGGGCTGTCCACCGGGGAGCTGTTTTTT. It codes for CASSPAGLSTGELFF. V usage is TRBV7-8 and J usage is TRBJ2-2; the match to TRBD2 covers 7 bases. Germline V gene data show CDR1 as SGHVS and CDR2 as FQNEAQ. V shed 6 bases and J 4 bases; nucleotides not matched to a gene: 8. The length of the CDR3 is 15 residues.

The chain uses TRBV5-1 and TRBJ2-5; no definite D call. The CDR3 totals 15 residues. The V end lost 0 bases, the J end lost 4 bases, and 13 bases lay between the germline ends. Germline-derived CDR1 and CDR2 are SGHRS and YFSETQ. The CDR3 region is CASSLAGSTRETQYF. CDR3 coding DNA: TGCGCCAGCAGCTTGGCCGGGTCGACCCGAGAGACCCAGTACTTC.

The chain couples TRBV20-1 to TRBJ1-2; no firm D call. Germline CDR1 reads DFQATT; CDR2 reads SNEGSKA (reference sequence). V was shortened by 5 bases and J by 8 bases, with 12 bases between the two germline ends. This CDR3 contains 11 residues. The CDR3 is CSAAETVGYTF. The CDR3 DNA is TGCAGTGCTGCGGAGACTGTCGGCTACACCTTC.

The chain recombines TRBV10-3 with TRBJ2-7; D may be TRBD1 (6 bases). The germline gives CDR1 ENHRY, CDR2 SYGVKD. CDR3 length equals 13 residues. V was cut by 4 bases and J by 4 bases, with 11 bases left in between. The CDR3 bases are TGTGCCATCAGTGGCACAGGGTTGTACGAGCAGTACTTC. This gives the protein CAISGTGLYEQYF.

This chain connects TRBV27 to TRBJ1-1; D is unclear. This CDR3 contains 14 residues. CDR1 is MNHEY and CDR2 is SMNVEV in the germline V gene (reference sequence). The V gene lost 6 bases and the J gene lost 7 bases, with 18 bases spanning the gap. The CDR3 region is CASSHDGTSFEAFF. The CDR3 DNA follows: TGTGCCAGCAGCCACGATGGCACTTCCTTTGAAGCTTTCTTT.

The rearrangement uses TRBV6-1 and TRBJ2-6, with 7 bases matching TRBD1. CDR3 size: 15 residues. J was trimmed by 1 base and V by 7 bases; bases with no gene match: 4. Germline V gene lookup returns CDR1 MNHNS and CDR2 SASEGT. CDR3 nucleotides: TGTGCCAGCATGACAGGGTTTTCTGGGGCCAACGTCCTGACTTTC. It yields the protein CASMTGFSGANVLTF.

The gene calls are TRBV6-1 and TRBJ1-2; D unclear. Germline lookup yields CDR1 MNHNS and CDR2 SASEGT. Trimming left V 4 bases short and J 4 bases short, with 16 bases between. This CDR3 contains 15 residues. CDR3 protein: CASSALTWGSYGYTF. CDR3 bases: TGTGCCAGCAGTGCCTTGACATGGGGATCCTATGGCTACACCTTC.

This chain uses TRBV7-3 with TRBJ2-3; D is perhaps TRBD1 or TRBD2 (6 bases each). Germline V lookup: CDR1 SGHTA, CDR2 FQGTGA. The CDR3 spans 15 residues. V lost 5 bases and J 5 bases, leaving 17 bases between the germline ends. This chain's CDR3 is CASSTSLGGQDTQYF. Here the CDR3 DNA reads TGTGCCAGCAGCACGTCTCTGGGGGGCCAAGATACGCAGTATTTT.

The chain employs TRBV5-6 and TRBJ2-7; D call uncertain. Germline V gene lookup returns CDR1 SGHDT and CDR2 YYEEEE. Trimming removed 4 bases at V and 4 bases at J, with 18 bases between. This CDR3 is 15 amino acids long. The DNA of the CDR3 is TGTGCCAGCAGCCTATTCGGAGAGGCAATTTACGAGCAGTACTTC. Protein: CASSLFGEAIYEQYF.

V and J are TRBV5-6 and TRBJ1-1, with no clear D. V was pared by 0 bases and J by 0 bases, with 6 bases between. Germline loops: CDR1 SGHDT, CDR2 YYEEEE. The CDR3 has 14 residues. CDR3 in amino acids: CASSLVQMNTEAFF. The CDR3 DNA sequence: TGTGCCAGCAGCTTGGTACAGATGAACACTGAAGCTTTCTTT.

The table lists this clone with a few counts. The CDR3 nucleotides read TGTGCCAGCAGCTTAGGGACAGCCTCAGATACGCAGTATTTT. This gives the protein CASSLGTASDTQYF. V is TRBV11-2 and J is TRBJ2-3; weak D call: TRBD1 (6 bases). V was trimmed by 1 base and J by 4 bases, leaving 9 bases between them. CDR1 SGHAT and CDR2 FQNNGV come from the germline V gene. There are 14 residues in the CDR3.

This sequence joins TRBV6-1 and TRBJ2-5, with D maybe TRBD1 (5 bases). The CDR3 contains 13 residues. Trimming took off 4 bases at V and 1 base at J, with 7 bases between the two ends. Germline CDR1 is MNHNS and CDR2 is SASEGT. CDR3 nucleotide sequence: TGTGCCAGCAGTGGACAGTCCCAAGAGACCCAGTACTTC. Translated: CASSGQSQETQYF.

The chain carries TRBV28 and TRBJ2-5, with D hard to call. The CDR3 loop spans 13 amino acids. V lost 6 bases and J 4 bases, leaving 12 bases between the germline ends. CDR1 is MDHEN and CDR2 is SYDVKM in the germline V gene. The CDR3 protein is CASSDPVGETQYF. The CDR3 DNA sequence: TGTGCCAGCAGCGACCCGGTAGGAGAGACCCAGTACTTC.

The chain uses TRBV28 and TRBJ1-1; 11 bases fit TRBD1. The V and J ends lost 5 bases and 3 bases, in that order; junction bases with no gene match: 5. The CDR3 has 15 amino acids. Germline V CDR1 and CDR2: MDHEN, SYDVKM. The CDR3 DNA is TGTGCCAGCAGTCCCGGACAGGGGGCATACACTGAAGCTTTCTTT. This translates into CASSPGQGAYTEAFF.

This chain connects TRBV5-1 to TRBJ2-3, with TRBD2 as a possible D gene (6 bases). The germline CDR1 and CDR2 sequences are SGHRS and YFSETQ. This CDR3 comprises 13 residues. Trimming removed 3 bases at V and 1 base at J, with 6 bases between. CDR3 protein: CASSSGGTDTQYF. Here the CDR3 DNA reads TGCGCCAGCAGCTCGGGGGGCACAGATACGCAGTATTTT.